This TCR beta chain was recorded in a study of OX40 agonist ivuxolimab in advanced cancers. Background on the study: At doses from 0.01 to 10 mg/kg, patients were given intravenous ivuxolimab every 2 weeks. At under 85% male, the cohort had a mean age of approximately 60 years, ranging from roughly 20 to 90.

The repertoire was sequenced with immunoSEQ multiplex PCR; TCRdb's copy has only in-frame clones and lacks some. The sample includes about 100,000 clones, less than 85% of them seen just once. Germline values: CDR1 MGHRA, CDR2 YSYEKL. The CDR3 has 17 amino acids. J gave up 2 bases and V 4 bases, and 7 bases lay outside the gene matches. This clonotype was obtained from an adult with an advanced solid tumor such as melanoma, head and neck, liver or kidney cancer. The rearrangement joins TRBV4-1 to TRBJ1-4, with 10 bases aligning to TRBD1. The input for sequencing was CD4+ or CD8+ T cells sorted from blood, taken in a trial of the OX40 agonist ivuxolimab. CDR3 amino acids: CASSPRDRGTTNEKLFF. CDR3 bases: TGCGCCAGCAGCCCCCGGGACAGGGGAACCACTAATGAAAAACTGTTTTTT.